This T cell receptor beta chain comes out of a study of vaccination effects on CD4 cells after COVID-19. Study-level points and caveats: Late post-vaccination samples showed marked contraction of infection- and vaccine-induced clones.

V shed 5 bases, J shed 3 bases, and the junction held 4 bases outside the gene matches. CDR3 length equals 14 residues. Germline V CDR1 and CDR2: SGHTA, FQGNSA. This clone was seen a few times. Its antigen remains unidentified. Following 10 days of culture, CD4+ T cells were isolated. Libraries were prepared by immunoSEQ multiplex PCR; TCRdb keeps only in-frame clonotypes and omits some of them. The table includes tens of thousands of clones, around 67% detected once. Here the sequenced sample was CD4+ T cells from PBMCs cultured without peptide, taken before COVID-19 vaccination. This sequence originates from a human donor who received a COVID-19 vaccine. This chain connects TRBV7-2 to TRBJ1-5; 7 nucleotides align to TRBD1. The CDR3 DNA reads TGTGCCAGCAGCACGACAGGGTCCAATCAGCCCCAGCATTTT. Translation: CASSTTGSNQPQHF.